This T cell receptor beta chain was identified during a study of blood T cell repertoires in COVID-19. Study in general: The United States, Italy and Spain were the sources of the acute and convalescent COVID-19 samples. Sample material is recorded as cDNA or gDNA derived from T cells, B-cell-depleted T cells, or PBMCs.

Authors' methods: The assay estimated nucleated cells by amplifying reference gene primers. Using immunoSEQ multiplex PCR, the repertoire was profiled, and TCRdb retains in-frame clones only, with some absent. D and trimming come from the DNA, and the V and J calls and clone size come from that table. The data show about 330,000 clones, with 70% to 90% seen just once and approximately 6.5% held by the top ten. Trimming took 2 bases from V and 0 from J, leaving 10 bases between them. CDR1 is SQVTM and CDR2 is ANQGSEA in the germline V gene. This CDR3 has 14 amino acids. This receptor was taken from a man aged 18 to 30 who had recovered from COVID-19. Material: peripheral blood. V gene TRBV29-1 combines with J gene TRBJ1-1; D perhaps matches TRBD1 (5 bases). The CDR3 DNA reads as TGCAGCGTTGAACGGGCAGGGATGAACACTGAAGCTTTCTTT. It codes for CSVERAGMNTEAFF.